This T cell receptor beta chain was identified in a study of blood T cell repertoires in COVID-19. Study-wide context: There were acute and convalescent COVID-19 samples, and they came from the United States, Italy and Spain.

Sequenced by immunoSEQ multiplex PCR; TCRdb stores in-frame clones only, minus some. The profile shows about 75,000 clones, roughly nine tenths of them singletons. Germline values: CDR1 MGHDK, CDR2 SYGVNS. This CDR3 spans 14 amino acids. Trimming removed 5 bases at V and 7 bases at J, with 12 bases between. The specimen sequenced was peripheral blood. The TCR originated in a human donor in a cohort sampled during active COVID-19. The rearrangement links TRBV25-1 to TRBJ1-6, with a weak D call TRBD1 (5 bases). The CDR3 DNA follows: TGTGCCAGCAGTCAGGGTTCCGCCAATTCACCCCTCCACTTT. Protein sequence: CASSQGSANSPLHF.